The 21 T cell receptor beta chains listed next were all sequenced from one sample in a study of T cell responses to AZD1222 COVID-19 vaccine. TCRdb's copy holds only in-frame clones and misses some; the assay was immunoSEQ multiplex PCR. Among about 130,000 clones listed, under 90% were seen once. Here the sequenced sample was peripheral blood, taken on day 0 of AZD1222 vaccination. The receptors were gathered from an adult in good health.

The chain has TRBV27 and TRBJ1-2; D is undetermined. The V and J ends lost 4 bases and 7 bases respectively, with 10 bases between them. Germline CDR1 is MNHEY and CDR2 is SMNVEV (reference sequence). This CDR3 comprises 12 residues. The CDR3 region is CASSSPATGYTF. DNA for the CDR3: TGTGCCAGCAGTTCCCCGGCTACTGGCTACACCTTC.

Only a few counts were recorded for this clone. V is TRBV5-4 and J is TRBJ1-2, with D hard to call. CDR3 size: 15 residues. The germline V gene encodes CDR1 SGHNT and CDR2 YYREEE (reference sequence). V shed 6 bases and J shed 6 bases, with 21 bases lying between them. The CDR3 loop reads CASTWATAGLDGYTF. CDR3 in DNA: TGTGCCAGCACCTGGGCTACGGCCGGGCTTGATGGCTACACCTTC.

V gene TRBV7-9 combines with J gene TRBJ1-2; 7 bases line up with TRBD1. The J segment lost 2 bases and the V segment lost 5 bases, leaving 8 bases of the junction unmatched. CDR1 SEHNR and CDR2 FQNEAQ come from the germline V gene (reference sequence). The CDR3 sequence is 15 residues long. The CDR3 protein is CASSAALGQNYGYTF. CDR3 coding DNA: TGTGCCAGCAGCGCCGCCTTGGGACAGAACTATGGCTACACCTTC.

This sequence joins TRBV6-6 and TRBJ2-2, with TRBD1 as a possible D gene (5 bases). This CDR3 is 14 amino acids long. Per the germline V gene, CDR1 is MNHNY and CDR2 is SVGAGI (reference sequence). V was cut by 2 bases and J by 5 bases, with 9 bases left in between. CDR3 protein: CASSYPDRTGELFF. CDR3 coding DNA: TGTGCCAGCAGTTACCCCGACAGAACCGGGGAGCTGTTTTTT.

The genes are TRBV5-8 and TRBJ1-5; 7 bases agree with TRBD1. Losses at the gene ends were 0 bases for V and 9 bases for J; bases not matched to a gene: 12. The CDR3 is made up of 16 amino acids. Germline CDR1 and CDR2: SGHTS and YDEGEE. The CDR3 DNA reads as TGTGCCAGCAGCTTGGCCGTCAGTTCAGGGGGGGGGCCCCAGCATTTT. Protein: CASSLAVSSGGGPQHF.

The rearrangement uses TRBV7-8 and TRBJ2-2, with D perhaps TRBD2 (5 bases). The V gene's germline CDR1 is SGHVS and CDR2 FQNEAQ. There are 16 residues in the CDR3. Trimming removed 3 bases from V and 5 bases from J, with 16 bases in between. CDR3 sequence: CASSFLNGGGTGELFF. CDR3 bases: TGTGCCAGCAGCTTCCTTAATGGTGGCGGGACCGGGGAGCTGTTTTTT.

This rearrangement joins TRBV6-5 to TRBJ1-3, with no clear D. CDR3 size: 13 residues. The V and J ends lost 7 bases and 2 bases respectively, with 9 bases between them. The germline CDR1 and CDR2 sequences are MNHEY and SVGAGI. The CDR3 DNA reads TGTGCCAGCACAGTGCCCGCTGGAAACACCATATATTTT. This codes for CASTVPAGNTIYF.

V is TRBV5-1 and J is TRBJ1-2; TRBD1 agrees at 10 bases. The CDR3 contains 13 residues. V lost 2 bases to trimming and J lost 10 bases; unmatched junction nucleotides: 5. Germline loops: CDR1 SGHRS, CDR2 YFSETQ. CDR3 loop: CASSFKGTGDYTF. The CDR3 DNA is TGCGCCAGCAGCTTTAAAGGGACAGGGGACTACACCTTC.

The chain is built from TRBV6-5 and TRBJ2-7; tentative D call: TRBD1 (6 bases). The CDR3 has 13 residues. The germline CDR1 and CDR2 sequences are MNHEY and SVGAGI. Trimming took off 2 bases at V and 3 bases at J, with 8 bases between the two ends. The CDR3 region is CASSYLQGYEQYF. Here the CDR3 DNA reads TGTGCCAGCAGTTACCTACAGGGCTACGAGCAGTACTTC.

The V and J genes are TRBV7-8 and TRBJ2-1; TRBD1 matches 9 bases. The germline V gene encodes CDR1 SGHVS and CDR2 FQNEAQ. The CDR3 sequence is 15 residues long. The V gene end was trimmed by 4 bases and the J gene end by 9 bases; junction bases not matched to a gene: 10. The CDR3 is CASSSYRGQVGEQFF. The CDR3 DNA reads TGTGCCAGCAGCTCCTACAGGGGGCAGGTCGGTGAGCAGTTCTTC.

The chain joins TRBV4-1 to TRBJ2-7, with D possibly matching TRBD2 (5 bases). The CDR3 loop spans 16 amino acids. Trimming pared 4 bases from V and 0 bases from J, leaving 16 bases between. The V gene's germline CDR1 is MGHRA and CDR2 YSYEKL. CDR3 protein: CASSPTASPSSYEQYF. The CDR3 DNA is TGCGCCAGCAGCCCCACGGCTAGCCCCAGCTCCTACGAGCAGTACTTC.

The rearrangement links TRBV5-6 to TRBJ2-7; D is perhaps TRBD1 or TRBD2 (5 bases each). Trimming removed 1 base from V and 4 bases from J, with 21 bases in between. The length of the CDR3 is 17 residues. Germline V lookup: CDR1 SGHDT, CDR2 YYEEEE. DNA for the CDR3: TGTGCCAGCAGCTTGACTCCGGGACCTGCTTTAGGATACGAGCAGTACTTC. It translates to CASSLTPGPALGYEQYF.

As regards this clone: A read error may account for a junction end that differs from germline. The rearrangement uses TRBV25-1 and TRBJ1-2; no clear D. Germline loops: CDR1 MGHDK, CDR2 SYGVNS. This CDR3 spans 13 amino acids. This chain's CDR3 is CASSEGLSPKSFF. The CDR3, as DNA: TGTGCCAGCAGTGAGGGTCTATCCCCTAAGAGTTTCTTC.

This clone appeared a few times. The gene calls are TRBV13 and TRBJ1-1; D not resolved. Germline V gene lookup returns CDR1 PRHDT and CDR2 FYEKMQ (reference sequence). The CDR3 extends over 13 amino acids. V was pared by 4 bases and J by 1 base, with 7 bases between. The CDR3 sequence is CASSSGPNTEAFF. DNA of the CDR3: TGTGCCAGCAGCTCCGGACCGAACACTGAAGCTTTCTTT.

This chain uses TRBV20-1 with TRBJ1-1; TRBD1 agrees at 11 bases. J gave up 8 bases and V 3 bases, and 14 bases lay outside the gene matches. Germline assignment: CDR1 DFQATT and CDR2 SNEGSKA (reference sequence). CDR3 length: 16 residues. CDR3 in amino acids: CSASTGTGGSGLEAFF. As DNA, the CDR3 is TGCAGTGCTAGTACCGGGACAGGGGGATCGGGGTTGGAAGCTTTCTTT.

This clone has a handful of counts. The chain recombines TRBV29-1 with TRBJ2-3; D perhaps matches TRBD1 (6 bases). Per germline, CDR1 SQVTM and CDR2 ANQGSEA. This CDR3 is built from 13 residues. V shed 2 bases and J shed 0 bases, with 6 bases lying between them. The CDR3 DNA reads TGCAGCGTTGAACAGGGGAGCACAGATACGCAGTATTTT. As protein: CSVEQGSTDTQYF.

The CDR3 DNA follows: TGTGCCACCCTGGAGGGGTATTCTGGAAACACCATATATTTT. Its translation is CATLEGYSGNTIYF. The chain carries TRBV6-5 and TRBJ1-3; possible D gene TRBD1, 5 bases. CDR3 size: 14 residues. Trimming took off 10 bases at V and 1 base at J, with 14 bases between the two ends. Germline V gene sequence: CDR1 MNHEY, CDR2 SVGAGI.

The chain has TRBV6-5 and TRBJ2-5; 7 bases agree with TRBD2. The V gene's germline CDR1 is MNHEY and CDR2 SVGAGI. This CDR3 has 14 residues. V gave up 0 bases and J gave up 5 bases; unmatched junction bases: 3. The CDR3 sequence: CASSYSTGRETQYF. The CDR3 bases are TGTGCCAGCAGTTACTCGACCGGGAGGGAGACCCAGTACTTC.

The chain's CDR3 is CAWSVYSTDTQYF. In nucleotides, the CDR3 is TGTGCCTGGAGTGTATACAGCACAGATACGCAGTATTTT. The rearrangement uses TRBV30 and TRBJ2-3; D gene ambiguous. Germline values: CDR1 GTSNPN, CDR2 SVGIG (reference sequence). The germline V and J ends were trimmed by 0 bases and 0 bases, with 4 bases remaining between them. The CDR3 is made up of 13 amino acids. The full variable domain, rest sourced from reference TRBV30 and TRBJ2-3, is SQTIHQWPATLVQPVGSPLSLECTVEGTSNPNLYWYRQAAGRGLQLLFYSVGIGQISSEVPQNLSASRPQDRQFILSSKKLLLSDSGFYLCAWSVYSTDTQYFGPGTRLTVL.

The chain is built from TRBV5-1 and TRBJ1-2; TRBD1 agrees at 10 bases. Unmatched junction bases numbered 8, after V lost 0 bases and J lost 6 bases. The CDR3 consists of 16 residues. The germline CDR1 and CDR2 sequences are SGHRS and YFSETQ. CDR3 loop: CASSLGPRTGGHGYTF. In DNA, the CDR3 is TGCGCCAGCAGCTTGGGTCCACGGACAGGGGGTCATGGCTACACCTTC.

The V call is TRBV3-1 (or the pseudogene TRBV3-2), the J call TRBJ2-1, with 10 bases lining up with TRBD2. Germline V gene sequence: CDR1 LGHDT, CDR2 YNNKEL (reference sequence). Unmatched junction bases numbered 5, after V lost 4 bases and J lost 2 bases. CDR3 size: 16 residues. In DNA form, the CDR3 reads TGTGCCAGCAGCCCTTTAGCGGGGGGACCCTACAATGAGCAGTTCTTC. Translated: CASSPLAGGPYNEQFF.